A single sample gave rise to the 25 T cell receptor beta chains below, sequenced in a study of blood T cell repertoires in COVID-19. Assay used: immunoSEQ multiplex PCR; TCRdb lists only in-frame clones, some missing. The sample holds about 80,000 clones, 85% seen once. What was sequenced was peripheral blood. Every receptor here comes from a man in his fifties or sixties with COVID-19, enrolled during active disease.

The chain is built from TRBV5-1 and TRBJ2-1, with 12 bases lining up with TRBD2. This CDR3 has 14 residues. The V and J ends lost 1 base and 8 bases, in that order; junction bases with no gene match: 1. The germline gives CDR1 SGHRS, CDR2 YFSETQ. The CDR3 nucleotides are TGCGCCAGCAGCTTGCGACTAGCGGGAGATGAGCAGTTCTTC. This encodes CASSLRLAGDEQFF.

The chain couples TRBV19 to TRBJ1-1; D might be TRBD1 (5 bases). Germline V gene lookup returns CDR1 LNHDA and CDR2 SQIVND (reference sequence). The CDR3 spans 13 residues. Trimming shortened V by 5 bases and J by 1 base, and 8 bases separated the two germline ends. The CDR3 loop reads CASSLTGNTEAFF. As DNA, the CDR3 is TGTGCCAGTAGTCTAACAGGGAACACTGAAGCTTTCTTT.

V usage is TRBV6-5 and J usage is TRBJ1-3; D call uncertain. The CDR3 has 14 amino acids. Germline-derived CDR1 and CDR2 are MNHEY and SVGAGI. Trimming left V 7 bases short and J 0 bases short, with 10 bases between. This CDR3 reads CASMGTSSGNTIYF. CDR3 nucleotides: TGTGCCAGCATGGGCACATCCTCTGGAAACACCATATATTTT.

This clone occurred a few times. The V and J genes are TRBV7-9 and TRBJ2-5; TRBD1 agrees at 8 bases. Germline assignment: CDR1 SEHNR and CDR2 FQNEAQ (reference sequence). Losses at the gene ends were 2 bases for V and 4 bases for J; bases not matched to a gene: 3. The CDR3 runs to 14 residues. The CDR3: CASSLSRGRETQYF. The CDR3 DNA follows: TGTGCCAGCAGCTTAAGCAGGGGGCGAGAGACCCAGTACTTC.

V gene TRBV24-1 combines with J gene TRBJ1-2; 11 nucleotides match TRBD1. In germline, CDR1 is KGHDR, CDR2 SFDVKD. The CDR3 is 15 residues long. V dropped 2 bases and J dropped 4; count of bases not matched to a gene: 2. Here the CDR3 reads CATSDWTGGGYGYTF. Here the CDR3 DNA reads TGTGCCACCAGTGATTGGACAGGGGGCGGCTATGGCTACACCTTC.

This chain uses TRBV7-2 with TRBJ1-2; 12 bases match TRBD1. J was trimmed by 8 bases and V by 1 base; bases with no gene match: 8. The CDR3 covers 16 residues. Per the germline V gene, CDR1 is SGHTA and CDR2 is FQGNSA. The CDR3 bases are TGTGCCAGCAGCTTAGTCTCGGGACAGGGGGCGGGAGGCTACACCTTC. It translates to CASSLVSGQGAGGYTF.

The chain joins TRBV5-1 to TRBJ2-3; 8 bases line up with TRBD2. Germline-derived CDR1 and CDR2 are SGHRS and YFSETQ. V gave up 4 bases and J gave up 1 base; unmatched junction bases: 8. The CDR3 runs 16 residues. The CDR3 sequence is CASSIVAGWGTDTQYF. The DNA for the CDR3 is TGCGCCAGCAGCATCGTAGCGGGATGGGGCACAGATACGCAGTATTTT.

The CDR3 DNA follows: TGTGCCAGTAGTAATACCAGGGCCGAGCAGTACTTC. It codes for CASSNTRAEQYF. The genes are TRBV19 and TRBJ2-7; D may be TRBD1 (5 bases). V was shortened by 4 bases and J by 6 bases, with 10 bases between the two germline ends. The CDR3 covers 12 residues. Looked up from germline, CDR1 is LNHDA and CDR2 is SQIVND (reference sequence).

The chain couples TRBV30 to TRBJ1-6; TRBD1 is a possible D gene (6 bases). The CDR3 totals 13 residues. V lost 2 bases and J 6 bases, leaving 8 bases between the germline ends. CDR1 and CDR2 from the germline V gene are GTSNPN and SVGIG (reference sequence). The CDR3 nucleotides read TGTGCCTGGAGTAAGGACAGTAATTCACCCCTCCACTTT. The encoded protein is CAWSKDSNSPLHF.

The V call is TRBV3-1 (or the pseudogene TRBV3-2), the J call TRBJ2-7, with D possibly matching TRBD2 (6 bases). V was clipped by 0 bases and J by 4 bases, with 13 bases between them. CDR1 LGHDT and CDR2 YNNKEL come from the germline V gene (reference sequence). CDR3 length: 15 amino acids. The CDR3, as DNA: TGTGCCAGCAGCCAAGATCTTCGAGCGGGTTACGAGCAGTACTTC. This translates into CASSQDLRAGYEQYF.

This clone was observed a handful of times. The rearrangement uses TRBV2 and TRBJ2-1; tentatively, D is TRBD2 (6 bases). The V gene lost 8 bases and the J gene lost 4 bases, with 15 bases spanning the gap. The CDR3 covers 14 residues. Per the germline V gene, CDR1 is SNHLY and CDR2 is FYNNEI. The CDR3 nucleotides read TGTGCCAGCTCTCGAGGGAGGATTTACAATGAGCAGTTCTTC. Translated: CASSRGRIYNEQFF.

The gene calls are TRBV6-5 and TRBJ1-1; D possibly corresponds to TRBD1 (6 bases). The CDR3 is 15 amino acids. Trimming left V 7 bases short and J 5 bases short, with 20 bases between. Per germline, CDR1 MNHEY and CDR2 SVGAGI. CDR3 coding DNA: TGTGCCAGCATTCGAGATTGGGGGCGTGGTACTGAAGCTTTCTTT. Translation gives CASIRDWGRGTEAFF.

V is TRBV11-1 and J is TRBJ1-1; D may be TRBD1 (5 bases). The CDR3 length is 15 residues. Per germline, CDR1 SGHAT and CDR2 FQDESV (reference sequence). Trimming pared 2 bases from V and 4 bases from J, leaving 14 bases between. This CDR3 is CASSLPRGGGTEAFF. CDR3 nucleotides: TGTGCCAGCAGCTTACCTCGCGGCGGGGGCACTGAAGCTTTCTTT.

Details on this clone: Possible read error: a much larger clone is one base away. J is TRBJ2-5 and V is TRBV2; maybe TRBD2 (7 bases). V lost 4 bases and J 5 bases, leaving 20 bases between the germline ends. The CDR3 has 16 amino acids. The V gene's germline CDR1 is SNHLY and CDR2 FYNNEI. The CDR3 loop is CASSVGVARGGETQYF. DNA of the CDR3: TGTGCCAGCAGTGTGGGGGTGGCCAGGGGAGGGGAGACCCAGTACTTC.

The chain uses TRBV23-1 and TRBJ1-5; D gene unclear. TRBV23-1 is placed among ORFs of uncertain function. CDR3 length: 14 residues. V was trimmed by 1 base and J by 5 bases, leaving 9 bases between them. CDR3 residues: CASSQWTGDQPQHF. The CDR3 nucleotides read TGCGCCAGCAGTCAATGGACCGGGGATCAGCCCCAGCATTTT.

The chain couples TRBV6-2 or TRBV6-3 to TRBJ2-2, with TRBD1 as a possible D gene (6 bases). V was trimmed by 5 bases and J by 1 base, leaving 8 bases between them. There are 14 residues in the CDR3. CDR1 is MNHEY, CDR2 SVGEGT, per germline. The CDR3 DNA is TGTGCCAGCAGTAAGACAGGGAACACCGGGGAGCTGTTTTTT. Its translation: CASSKTGNTGELFF.

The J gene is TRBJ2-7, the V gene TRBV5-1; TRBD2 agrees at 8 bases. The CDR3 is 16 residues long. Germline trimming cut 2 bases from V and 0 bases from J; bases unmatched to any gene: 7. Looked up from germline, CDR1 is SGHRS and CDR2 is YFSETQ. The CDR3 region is CASSFSPTSDSYEQYF. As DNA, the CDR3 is TGCGCCAGCAGCTTTAGCCCGACTAGCGACTCCTACGAGCAGTACTTC.

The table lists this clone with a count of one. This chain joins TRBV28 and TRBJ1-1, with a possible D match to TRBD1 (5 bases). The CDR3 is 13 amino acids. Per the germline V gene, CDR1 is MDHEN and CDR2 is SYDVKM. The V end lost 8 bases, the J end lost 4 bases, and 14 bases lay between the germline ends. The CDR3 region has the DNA TGTGCCAGCCGAAGGGGATCTGGCACTGAAGCTTTCTTT. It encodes CASRRGSGTEAFF.

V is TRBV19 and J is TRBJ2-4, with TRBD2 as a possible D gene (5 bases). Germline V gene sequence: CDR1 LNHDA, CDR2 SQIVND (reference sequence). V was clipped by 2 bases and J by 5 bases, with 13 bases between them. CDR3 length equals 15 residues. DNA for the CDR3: TGTGCCAGTAGTATATCTCTCGGGCGGGAAAACATTCAGTACTTC. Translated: CASSISLGRENIQYF.

CDR3 nucleotides: TGTGCCAGCAGTCAAGGGGGGGCTGGAAACACCATATATTTT. Translating it yields CASSQGGAGNTIYF. The genes are TRBV28 and TRBJ1-3, with D possibly being TRBD1 (6 bases). The germline V gene encodes CDR1 MDHEN and CDR2 SYDVKM. CDR3 length equals 14 residues. V lost 5 bases to trimming and J lost 2 bases, with 10 bases between them.

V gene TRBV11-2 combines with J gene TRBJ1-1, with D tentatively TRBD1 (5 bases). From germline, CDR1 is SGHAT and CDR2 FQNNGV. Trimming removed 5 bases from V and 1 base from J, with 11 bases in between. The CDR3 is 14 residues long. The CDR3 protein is CASSQSGQNTEAFF. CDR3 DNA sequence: TGTGCCAGCAGCCAATCCGGACAGAACACTGAAGCTTTCTTT.

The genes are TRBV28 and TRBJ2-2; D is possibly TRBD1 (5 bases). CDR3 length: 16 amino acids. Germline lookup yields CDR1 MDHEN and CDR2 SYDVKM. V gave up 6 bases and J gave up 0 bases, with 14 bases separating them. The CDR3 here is CASSQSRAANTGELFF. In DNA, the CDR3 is TGTGCCAGCAGCCAGTCCAGGGCAGCGAACACCGGGGAGCTGTTTTTT.

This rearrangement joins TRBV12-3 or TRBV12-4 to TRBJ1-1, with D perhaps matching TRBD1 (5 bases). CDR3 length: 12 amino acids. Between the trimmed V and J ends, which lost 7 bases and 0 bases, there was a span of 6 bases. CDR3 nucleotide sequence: TGTGCCAGCATGGACATGAACACTGAAGCTTTCTTT. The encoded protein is CASMDMNTEAFF.

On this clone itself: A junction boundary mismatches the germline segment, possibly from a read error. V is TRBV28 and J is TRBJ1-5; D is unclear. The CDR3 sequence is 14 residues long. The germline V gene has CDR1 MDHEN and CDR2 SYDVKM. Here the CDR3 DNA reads TGTGCCAGCAGTTACGGAGTTTCCAATCGGCCCCAGCATTTT. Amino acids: CASSYGVSNRPQHF.

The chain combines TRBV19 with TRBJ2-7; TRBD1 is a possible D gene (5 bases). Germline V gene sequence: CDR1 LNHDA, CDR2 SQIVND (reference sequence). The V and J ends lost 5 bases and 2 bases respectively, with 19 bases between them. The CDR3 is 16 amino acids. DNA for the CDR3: TGTGCCAGTAGTCTCCGGACACTCGATCCACCCTACGAGCAGTACTTC. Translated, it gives CASSLRTLDPPYEQYF.